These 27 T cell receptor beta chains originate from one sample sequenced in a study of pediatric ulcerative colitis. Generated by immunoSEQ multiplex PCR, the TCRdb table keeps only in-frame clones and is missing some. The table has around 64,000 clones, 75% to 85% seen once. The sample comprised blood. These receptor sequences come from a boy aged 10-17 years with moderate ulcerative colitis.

In DNA, the CDR3 is TGTGCCAGCAGCTTTTACCAGGGCACCTACGAGCAGTACTTC. Translation: CASSFYQGTYEQYF. The V and J genes are TRBV7-8 and TRBJ2-7; perhaps TRBD1 as D (5 bases). Deletions cut 3 bases from V and 2 bases from J, with 11 bases between. Per germline, CDR1 SGHVS and CDR2 FQNEAQ. The CDR3 covers 14 residues. Full variable domain (missing parts from reference TRBV7-8 and TRBJ2-7): GAGVSQSPRYKVAKRGQDVALRCDPISGHVSLFWYQQALGQGPEFLTYFQNEAQLDKSGLPSDRFFAERPEGSVSTLKIQRTQQEDSAVYLCASSFYQGTYEQYFGPGTRLTVT.

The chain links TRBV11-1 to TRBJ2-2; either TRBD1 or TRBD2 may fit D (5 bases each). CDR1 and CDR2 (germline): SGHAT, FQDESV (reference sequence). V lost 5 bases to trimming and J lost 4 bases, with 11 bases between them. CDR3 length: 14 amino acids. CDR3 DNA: TGTGCCAGCAGCCTAGGGACCTTCACCGGGGAGCTGTTTTTT. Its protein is CASSLGTFTGELFF. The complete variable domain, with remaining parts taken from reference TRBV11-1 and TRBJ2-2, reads EAEVAQSPRYKITEKSQAVAFWCDPISGHATLYWYRQILGQGPELLVQFQDESVVDDSQLPKDRFSAERLKGVDSTLKIQPAELGDSAMYLCASSLGTFTGELFFGEGSRLTVL.

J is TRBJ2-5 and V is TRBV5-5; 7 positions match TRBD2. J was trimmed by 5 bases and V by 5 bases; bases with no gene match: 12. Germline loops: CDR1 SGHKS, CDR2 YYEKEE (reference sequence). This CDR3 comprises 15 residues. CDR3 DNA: TGTGCCAGCAGACCTGGACTAGTCGTAGGGGAGACCCAGTACTTC. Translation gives CASRPGLVVGETQYF.

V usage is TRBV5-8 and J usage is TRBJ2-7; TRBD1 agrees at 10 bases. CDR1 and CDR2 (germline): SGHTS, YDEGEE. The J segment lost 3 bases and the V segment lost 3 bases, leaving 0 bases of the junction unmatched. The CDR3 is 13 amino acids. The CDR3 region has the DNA TGTGCCAGCAGCTGGACAGGGGGCTACGAGCAGTACTTC. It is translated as CASSWTGGYEQYF. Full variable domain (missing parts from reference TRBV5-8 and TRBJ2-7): EAGVTQSPTHLIKTRGQQATLRCSPISGHTSVYWYQQALGLGLQFLLWYDEGEERNRGNFPPRFSGRQFPNYSSELNVNALELEDSALYLCASSWTGGYEQYFGPGTRLTVT.

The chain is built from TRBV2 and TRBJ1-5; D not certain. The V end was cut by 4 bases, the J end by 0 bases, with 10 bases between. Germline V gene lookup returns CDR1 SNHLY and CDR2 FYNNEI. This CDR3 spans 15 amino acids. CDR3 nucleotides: TGTGCCAGCAGTGCGGCAGACTATAGCAATCAGCCCCAGCATTTT. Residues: CASSAADYSNQPQHF.

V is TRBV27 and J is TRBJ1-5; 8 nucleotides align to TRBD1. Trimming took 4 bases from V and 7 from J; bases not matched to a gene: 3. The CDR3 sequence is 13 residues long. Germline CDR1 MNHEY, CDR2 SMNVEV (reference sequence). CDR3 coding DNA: TGTGCCAGCAGTTCAGGGGGCGTCCAGCCCCAGCATTTT. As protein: CASSSGGVQPQHF.

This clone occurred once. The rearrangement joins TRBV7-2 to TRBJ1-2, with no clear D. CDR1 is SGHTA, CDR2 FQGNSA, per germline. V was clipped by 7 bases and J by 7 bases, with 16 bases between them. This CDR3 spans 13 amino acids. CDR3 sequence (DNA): TGTGCCAGCACCCAGGACCGGATCTCTGGCTACACCTTC. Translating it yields CASTQDRISGYTF.

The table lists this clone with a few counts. This chain's CDR3 is CAWIETGNYGYTF. The CDR3 DNA is TGTGCCTGGATTGAGACAGGGAACTATGGCTACACCTTC. This chain joins TRBV30 and TRBJ1-2, with 7 bases aligning to TRBD1. This CDR3 has 13 residues. Germline-derived CDR1 and CDR2 are GTSNPN and SVGIG (reference sequence). With V trimmed by 4 bases and J by 2 bases, 4 bases remained unmatched.

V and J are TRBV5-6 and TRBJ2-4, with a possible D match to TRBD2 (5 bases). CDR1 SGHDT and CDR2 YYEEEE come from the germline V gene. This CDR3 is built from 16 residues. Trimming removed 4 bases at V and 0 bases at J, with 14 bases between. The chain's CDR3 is CASSGQAGVAKNIQYF. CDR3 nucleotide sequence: TGTGCCAGCAGCGGTCAGGCCGGGGTAGCCAAAAACATTCAGTACTTC.

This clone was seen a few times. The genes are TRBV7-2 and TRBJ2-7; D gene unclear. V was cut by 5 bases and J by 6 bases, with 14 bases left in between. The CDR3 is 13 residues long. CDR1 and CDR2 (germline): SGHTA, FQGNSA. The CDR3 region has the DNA TGTGCCAGCAGCCCGGTTCAGGAAAGCGAGCAGTACTTC. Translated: CASSPVQESEQYF.

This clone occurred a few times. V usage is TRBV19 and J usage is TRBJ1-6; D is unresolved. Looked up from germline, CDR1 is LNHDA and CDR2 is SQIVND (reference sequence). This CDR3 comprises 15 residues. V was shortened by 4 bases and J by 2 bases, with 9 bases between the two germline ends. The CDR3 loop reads CASSTQDAYNSPLHF. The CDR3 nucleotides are TGTGCCAGTAGTACCCAGGACGCCTATAATTCACCCCTCCACTTT.

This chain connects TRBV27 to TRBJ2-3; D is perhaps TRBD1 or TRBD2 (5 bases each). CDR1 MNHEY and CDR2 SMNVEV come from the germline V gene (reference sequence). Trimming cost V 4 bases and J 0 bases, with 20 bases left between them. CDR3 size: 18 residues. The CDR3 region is CASSWGWTRGSSTDTQYF. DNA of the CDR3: TGTGCCAGCAGTTGGGGATGGACTCGGGGCAGTAGCACAGATACGCAGTATTTT.

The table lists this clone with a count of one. The CDR3 bases are TGCAGCGTTGGACTAGCGGGAGCTGACGAGCAGTACTTC. Translating it yields CSVGLAGADEQYF. V and J are TRBV29-1 and TRBJ2-7, with 12 bases identical to TRBD2. Germline V lookup: CDR1 SQVTM, CDR2 ANQGSEA. The V segment lost 4 bases and the J segment 5 bases; nucleotides outside the gene matches: 3. This CDR3 spans 13 amino acids.

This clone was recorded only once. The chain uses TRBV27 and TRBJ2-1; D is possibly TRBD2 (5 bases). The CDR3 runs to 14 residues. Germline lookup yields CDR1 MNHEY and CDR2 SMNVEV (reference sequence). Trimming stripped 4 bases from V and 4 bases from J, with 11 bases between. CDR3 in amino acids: CASSSPSGYNEQFF. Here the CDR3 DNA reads TGTGCCAGCAGTTCTCCCTCGGGATACAATGAGCAGTTCTTC.

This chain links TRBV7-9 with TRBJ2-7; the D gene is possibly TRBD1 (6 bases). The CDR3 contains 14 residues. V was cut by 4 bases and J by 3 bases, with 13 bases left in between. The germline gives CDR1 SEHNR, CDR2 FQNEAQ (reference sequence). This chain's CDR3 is CASSSLDSSYEQYF. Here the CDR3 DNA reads TGTGCCAGCAGCTCCTTGGACAGCAGCTACGAGCAGTACTTC.

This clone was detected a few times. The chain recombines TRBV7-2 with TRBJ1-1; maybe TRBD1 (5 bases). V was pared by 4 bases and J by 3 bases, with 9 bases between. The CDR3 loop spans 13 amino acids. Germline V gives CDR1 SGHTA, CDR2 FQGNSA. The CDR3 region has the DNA TGTGCCAGCAGCTGGGGCATGTACACTGAAGCTTTCTTT. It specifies CASSWGMYTEAFF.

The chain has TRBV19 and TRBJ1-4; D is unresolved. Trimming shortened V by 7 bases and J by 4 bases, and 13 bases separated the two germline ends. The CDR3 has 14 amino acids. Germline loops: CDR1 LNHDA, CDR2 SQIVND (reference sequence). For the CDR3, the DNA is TGTGCCAGTATATTCCGGGGTGTTAATGAAAAACTGTTTTTT. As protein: CASIFRGVNEKLFF.

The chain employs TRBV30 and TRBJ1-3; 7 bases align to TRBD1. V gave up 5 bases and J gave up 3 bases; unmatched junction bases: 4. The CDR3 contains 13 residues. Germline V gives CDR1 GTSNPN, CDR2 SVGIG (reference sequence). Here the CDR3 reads CAWEGTVGNTIYF. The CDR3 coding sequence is TGTGCCTGGGAGGGGACAGTTGGAAACACCATATATTTT.

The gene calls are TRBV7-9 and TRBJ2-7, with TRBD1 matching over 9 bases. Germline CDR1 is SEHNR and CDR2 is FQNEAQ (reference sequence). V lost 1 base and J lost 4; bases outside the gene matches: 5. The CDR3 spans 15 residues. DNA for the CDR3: TGTGCCAGCAGCTTAGAATCCGGACAGGGGTACGAGCAGTACTTC. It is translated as CASSLESGQGYEQYF.

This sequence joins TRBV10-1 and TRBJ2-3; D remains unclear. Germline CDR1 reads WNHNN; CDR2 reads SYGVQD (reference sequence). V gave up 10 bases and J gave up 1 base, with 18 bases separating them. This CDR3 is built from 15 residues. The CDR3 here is CATTPVLPRTDTQYF. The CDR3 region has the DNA TGCGCCACCACTCCGGTTCTTCCACGCACAGATACGCAGTATTTT.

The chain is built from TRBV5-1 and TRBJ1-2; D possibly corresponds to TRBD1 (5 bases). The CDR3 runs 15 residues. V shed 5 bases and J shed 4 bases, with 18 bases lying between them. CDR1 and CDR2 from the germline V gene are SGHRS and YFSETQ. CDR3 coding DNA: TGCGCCAGCAGGTCTGGGGGACGGGAAGTCTATGGCTACACCTTC. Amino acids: CASRSGGREVYGYTF.

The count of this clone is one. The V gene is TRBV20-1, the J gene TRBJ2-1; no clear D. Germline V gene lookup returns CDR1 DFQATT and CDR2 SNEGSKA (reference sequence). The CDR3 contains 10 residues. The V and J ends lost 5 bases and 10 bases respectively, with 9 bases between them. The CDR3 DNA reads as TGCAGTGCTGCAGGAGACGAGCAGTTCTTC. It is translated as CSAAGDEQFF.

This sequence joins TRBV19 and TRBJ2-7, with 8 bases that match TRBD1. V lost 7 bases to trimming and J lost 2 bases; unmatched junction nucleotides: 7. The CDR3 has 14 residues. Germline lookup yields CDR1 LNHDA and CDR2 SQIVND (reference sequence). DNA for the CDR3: TGTGCCAGTACTGGGACAGGCTTTCCCTACGAGCAGTACTTC. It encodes CASTGTGFPYEQYF.

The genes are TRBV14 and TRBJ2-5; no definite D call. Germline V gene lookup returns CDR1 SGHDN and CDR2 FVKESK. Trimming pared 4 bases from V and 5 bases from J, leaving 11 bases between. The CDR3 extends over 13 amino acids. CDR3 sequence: CASSRNVYETQYF. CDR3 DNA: TGTGCCAGCAGCCGGAACGTCTACGAGACCCAGTACTTC.

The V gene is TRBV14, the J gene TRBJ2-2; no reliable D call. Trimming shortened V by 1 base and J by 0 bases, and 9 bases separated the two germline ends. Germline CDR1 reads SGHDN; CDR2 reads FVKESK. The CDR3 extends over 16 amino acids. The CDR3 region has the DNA TGTGCCAGCAGCCAAGTTGTCTTTACGAACACCGGGGAGCTGTTTTTT. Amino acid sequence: CASSQVVFTNTGELFF.

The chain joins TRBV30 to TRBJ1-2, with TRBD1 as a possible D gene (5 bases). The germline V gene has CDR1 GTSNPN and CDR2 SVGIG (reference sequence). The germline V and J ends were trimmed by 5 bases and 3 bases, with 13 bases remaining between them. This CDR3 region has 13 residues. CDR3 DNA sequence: TGTGCCTGGGCCCGGGGCCGGGACTATGGCTACACCTTC. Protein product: CAWARGRDYGYTF.

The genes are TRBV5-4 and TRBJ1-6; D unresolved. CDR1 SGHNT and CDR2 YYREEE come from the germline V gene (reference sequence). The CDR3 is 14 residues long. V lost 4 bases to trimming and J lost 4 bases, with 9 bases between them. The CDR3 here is CASSTGPYNSPLHF. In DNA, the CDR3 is TGTGCCAGCAGCACCGGGCCTTATAATTCACCCCTCCACTTT.